The T cell receptor (beta chain) described here comes from a study of shared clonotypes between healthy human individuals. Whole-study findings and limits: Inspection by rarefaction showed sorted-subset sequencing to be incomplete despite large depth.

How the authors handled the data: Because ImmunoSEQ provided only junction sequences with no quality scores, the filtering differed. Some clones are missing from TCRdb's copy, which holds only in-frame ones; the method was immunoSEQ multiplex PCR. V and J calls and clone size come straight from that table; D and trimming were deduced from the DNA. The sample consists of 2 million to 3 million clones, approximately 94% of them appearing once. In the CD4+ fraction, cells were divided into CD45RA+ naive and CD45RA-negative memory subsets. This CDR3 contains 14 residues. Germline V gene data show CDR1 as SEHNR and CDR2 as FQNEAQ (reference sequence). V lost 0 bases and J lost 3, with 5 bases in between. In this sample, this clone turned up once. Its antigen is still unknown. In the same sample, other DNA sequences code for this CDR3.

The chain has TRBV7-9 and TRBJ2-2; D gene unclear. Sequenced material: naive CD4+ T cells from PBMCs. The subset here: CD45RA+ positively selected. The receptor comes from a man between 18 and 29 years old in good health. Some clones in this sample may be carry-over from other donors' samples. CDR3 coding DNA: TGTGCCAGCAGCTTAGCAGGTTACACCGGGGAGCTGTTTTTT. Amino acid sequence: CASSLAGYTGELFF.